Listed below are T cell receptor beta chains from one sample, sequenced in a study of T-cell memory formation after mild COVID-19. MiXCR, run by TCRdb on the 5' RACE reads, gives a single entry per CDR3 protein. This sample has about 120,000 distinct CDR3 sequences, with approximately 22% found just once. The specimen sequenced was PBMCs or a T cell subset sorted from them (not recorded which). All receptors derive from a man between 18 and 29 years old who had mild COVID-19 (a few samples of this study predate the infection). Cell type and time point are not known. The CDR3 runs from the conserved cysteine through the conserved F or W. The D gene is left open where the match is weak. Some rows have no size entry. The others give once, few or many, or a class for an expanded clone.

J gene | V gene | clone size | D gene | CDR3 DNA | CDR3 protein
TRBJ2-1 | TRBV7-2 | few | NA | TGTGCCAGCAGCCGCACGGACGGTAGGAATGAGCAGTTCTTC | CASSRTDGRNEQFF
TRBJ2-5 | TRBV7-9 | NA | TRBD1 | TGTGCCAGCAGCTCCACAACGTACAGGGGTGAGACCCAGTACTTC | CASSSTTYRGETQYF
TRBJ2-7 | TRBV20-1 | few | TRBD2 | TGCAGTGCGCGCGTAGCGGGGACCTACGAGCAGTACTTC | CSARVAGTYEQYF
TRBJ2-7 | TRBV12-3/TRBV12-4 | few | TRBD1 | TGTGCCAGCAGGGACAGGGGTGCCGGGGGCTTCAGCTCCTACGAGCAGTACTTC | CASRDRGAGGFSSYEQYF
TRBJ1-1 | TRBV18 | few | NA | TGTGCCAGCTCACCGGGGAGGGGCGTACGTACTGAAGCTTTCTTT | CASSPGRGVRTEAFF
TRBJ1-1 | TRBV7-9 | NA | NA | TGTGCCAGCAGCTTAGGCCCGACCGTCGAAGCTTTCTTT | CASSLGPTVEAFF
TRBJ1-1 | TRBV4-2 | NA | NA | TGTGCCAGCAGCCCCAGAACAGCGAACACTGAAGCTTTCTTT | CASSPRTANTEAFF
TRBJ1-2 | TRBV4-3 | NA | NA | TGCGCCAGCAGCCAAGATCTGGGCTCGGCGGGCTACACCTTC | CASSQDLGSAGYTF
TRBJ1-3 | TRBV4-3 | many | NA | TGCGCCAGCAGCCAAGGGCTTGCCCCCGGAAACACCATATATTTT | CASSQGLAPGNTIYF
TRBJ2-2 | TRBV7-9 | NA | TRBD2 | TGTGCCAGCAGCCCGACAGAGGGAGGGCCGAACACCGGGGAGCTGTTTTTT | CASSPTEGGPNTGELFF
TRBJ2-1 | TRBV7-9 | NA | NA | TGTGCCAGCAGCTTAAGTCCGTGGGATGAGTTCTTC | CASSLSPWDEFF
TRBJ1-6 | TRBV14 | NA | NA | TGTGCCAGCAGCCAAGAGTTTAATTCACCCCTCCACTTT | CASSQEFNSPLHF
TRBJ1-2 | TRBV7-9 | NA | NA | TGTGCCAGCAGCTTAGAGTGGGGGGATACCTTC | CASSLEWGDTF
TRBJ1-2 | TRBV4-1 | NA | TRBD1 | TGCGCCAGCAGCCAACCCGCCGCGACAGGGGTTGATGGCTACACCTTC | CASSQPAATGVDGYTF
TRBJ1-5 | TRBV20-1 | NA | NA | TGCAGTGTTAAGTCAGTCCAGGAGGGGTATAGCAATCAGCCCCAGCATTTT | CSVKSVQEGYSNQPQHF
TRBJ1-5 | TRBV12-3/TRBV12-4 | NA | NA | TGTGCCAGCAGTTCGGAAGGCAGGGTGAATCAGCCCCAGCATTTT | CASSSEGRVNQPQHF
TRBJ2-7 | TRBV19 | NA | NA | TGTGCCAGTAGTCCCGCCGAGGCGGGGTTCGAGCAGTACTTC | CASSPAEAGFEQYF